This is a list of T cell receptor beta chains from one sample in a study of OX40 agonist ivuxolimab in advanced cancers. Here immunoSEQ multiplex PCR was the method, and the copy in TCRdb shows in-frame clones only, minus some. The table has 45,000 to 65,000 clones, 79% seen once. The sample was CD4+ or CD8+ T cells sorted from blood, taken in a trial of the OX40 agonist ivuxolimab. These receptors were obtained from an adult with an advanced solid tumor such as melanoma, head and neck, liver or kidney cancer. The CDR3 runs from the conserved cysteine through the conserved F or W. The D gene is left open where the match is weak.

J: TRBJ1-2; V: TRBV2; D: -; DNA: TGTGCCAGCAGTGTTCAAGGATCCGCAAACTATGGCTACACCTTC; CDR3: CASSVQGSANYGYTF
J: TRBJ1-1; V: TRBV4-1; D: -; DNA: TGCGCCAGCAGCCAAGAGGTTCGGGCAGGGAGCACTGAAGCTTTCTTT; CDR3: CASSQEVRAGSTEAFF
J: TRBJ1-2; V: TRBV14; D: -; DNA: TGTGCCAGCTCTAGGGGGTCGTATGGCTACACCTTC; CDR3: CASSRGSYGYTF
J: TRBJ2-3; V: TRBV9; D: -; DNA: TGTGCCAGCAGCGTAGGGACCACAGATACGCAGTATTTT; CDR3: CASSVGTTDTQYF
J: TRBJ1-2; V: TRBV5-1; D: -; DNA: TGCGCCAGCAGCGGAGGGGAGGCAAGCGATTATGGCTACACCTTC; CDR3: CASSGGEASDYGYTF
J: TRBJ1-2; V: TRBV19; D: -; DNA: TGTGCCAGTAGGAAAATTCAGGGTCCTAACTATGGCTACACCTTC; CDR3: CASRKIQGPNYGYTF
J: TRBJ1-4; V: TRBV19; D: -; DNA: TGTGCCAGTAGTATAGGGGTCGGTGAAAAACTGTTTTTT; CDR3: CASSIGVGEKLFF
J: TRBJ2-5; V: TRBV2; D: -; DNA: TGTGCCAGCAATGGGGGTTCGGGAGTCCAAGAGACCCAGTACTTC; CDR3: CASNGGSGVQETQYF
J: TRBJ1-2; V: TRBV29-1; D: -; DNA: TGCAGCGCCATCTTGTGGGGTATACAGGGACTTCACTTC; CDR3: CSAILWGIQGLHF
J: TRBJ2-5; V: TRBV13; D: TRBD2; DNA: TGTGCCAGCAGCTTCAATAGCCAGGGAGGGGTCCAAGAGACCCAGTACTTC; CDR3: CASSFNSQGGVQETQYF
J: TRBJ1-5; V: TRBV9; D: -; DNA: TGTGCCAGCAGCCGGGAGCTAGGTCAGCCCCAGCATTTT; CDR3: CASSRELGQPQHF
J: TRBJ2-5; V: TRBV5-4; D: TRBD2; DNA: TGTGCCAGCAGCTTTTTAGCGGGAGGGCCTCAAGAGACCCAGTACTTC; CDR3: CASSFLAGGPQETQYF
J: TRBJ1-3; V: TRBV11-2; D: TRBD1; DNA: TGTGCCAGCAGCCCCCGGACAGGGGGGAGCTCTGGAAACACCATATATTTT; CDR3: CASSPRTGGSSGNTIYF
J: TRBJ1-1; V: TRBV5-1; D: -; DNA: TGCGCCAGCAGCTTGGTCCAGGGGAAGGGGCTAAGTAACACTGAAGCTTTCTTT; CDR3: CASSLVQGKGLSNTEAFF
J: TRBJ1-5; V: TRBV10-3; D: -; DNA: TGTGCCATCAGTGAATCAAATCAGCCCCAGCATTTT; CDR3: CAISESNQPQHF
J: TRBJ1-5; V: TRBV2; D: -; DNA: TGTGCCAGCAGAGAAGGCAATCAGCCCCAGCATTTT; CDR3: CASREGNQPQHF
J: TRBJ2-7; V: TRBV18; D: TRBD1; DNA: TGTGCCAGCTCACCCCTGGGGCAGGGGGACTACGAGCAGTACTTC; CDR3: CASSPLGQGDYEQYF
J: TRBJ1-2; V: TRBV27; D: -; DNA: TGTGCCAGCAGTTTACGGGGGGGGGCGGCGGGCTACACCTTC; CDR3: CASSLRGGAAGYTF
J: TRBJ1-2; V: TRBV7-2; D: -; DNA: TGTGCCAGCAGCCTAACAGGGTACGGTGGCTACACCTTC; CDR3: CASSLTGYGGYTF
J: TRBJ1-3; V: TRBV5-4; D: -; DNA: TGTGCCAGCAGCTTGCCCGCGGGTCGCAACACCATATATTTT; CDR3: CASSLPAGRNTIYF